These 11 T cell receptor beta chains came from one sample sequenced in a study of lymphopenia after photon versus proton radiotherapy. The table came from immunoSEQ multiplex PCR; TCRdb's copy has only in-frame clones and leaves some out. The repertoire holds approximately 150,000 clones, with approximately 90% as singletons. The sequenced sample was peripheral blood, obtained from a patient treated with photon-based radiotherapy. The origin of the receptors is a man aged 50-60 years with gastric cancer.

This clone was observed a handful of times. V is TRBV30 and J is TRBJ1-1; no reliable D call. This CDR3 has 13 amino acids. Germline V lookup: CDR1 GTSNPN, CDR2 SVGIG (reference sequence). The V and J ends lost 0 bases and 4 bases respectively, with 9 bases between them. This CDR3 is CAWSVRRSTEAFF. The CDR3 DNA reads as TGTGCCTGGAGTGTACGCAGGAGCACTGAAGCTTTCTTT.

The chain carries TRBV5-5 and TRBJ2-7; TRBD2 matches at 14 bases. Germline values: CDR1 SGHKS, CDR2 YYEKEE (reference sequence). This CDR3 comprises 15 residues. V was clipped by 3 bases and J by 4 bases; unmatched bases: 3. The CDR3: CASSSGLAGVYEQYF. In nucleotides, the CDR3 is TGTGCCAGCAGCTCGGGACTAGCGGGAGTATACGAGCAGTACTTC.

The genes are TRBV7-3 and TRBJ2-3; 7 bases are a match to TRBD2. The CDR3 runs 14 residues. The V and J ends lost 4 bases and 3 bases, in that order; junction bases with no gene match: 4. The V gene's germline CDR1 is SGHTA and CDR2 FQGTGA. The CDR3 loop reads CASSSPGGTDTQYF. In DNA form, the CDR3 reads TGTGCCAGCAGCTCCCCCGGGGGGACAGATACGCAGTATTTT. The whole variable domain, remainder taken from reference TRBV7-3 and TRBJ2-3, is GAGVSQTPSNKVTEKGKYVELRCDPISGHTALYWYRQSLGQGPEFLIYFQGTGAADDSGLPNDRFFAVRPEGSVSTLKIQRTERGDSAVYLCASSSPGGTDTQYFGPGTRLTVL.

The V call is TRBV4-3, the J call TRBJ1-2; possible D gene TRBD1, 6 bases. Per the germline V gene, CDR1 is LGHNA and CDR2 is YSLEER. Trimming removed 1 base from V and 7 bases from J, with 13 bases in between. The CDR3 totals 14 residues. The CDR3: CASSQVGGRSGYTF. The CDR3 DNA reads as TGCGCCAGCAGCCAAGTTGGGGGCCGTAGTGGCTACACCTTC.

The chain employs TRBV9 and TRBJ1-3, with D possibly being TRBD1 (6 bases). There are 17 residues in the CDR3. The germline V gene encodes CDR1 SGDLS and CDR2 YYNGEE. Trimming took 4 bases from V and 0 from J, leaving 17 bases between them. Written as DNA, the CDR3 is TGTGCCAGCAGCCCCCACCTTGACAGGAACTCTGGAAACACCATATATTTT. The encoded protein is CASSPHLDRNSGNTIYF.

V gene TRBV6-5 combines with J gene TRBJ2-4; the D is unclear. V gave up 6 bases and J gave up 1 base, with 10 bases separating them. Germline values: CDR1 MNHEY, CDR2 SVGAGI. The CDR3 is made up of 14 amino acids. The chain's CDR3 is CASRPEGAKNIQYF. CDR3 in DNA: TGTGCCAGCAGACCCGAAGGGGCCAAAAACATTCAGTACTTC.

Comment on this clone: This same CDR3 is encoded by further DNA sequences in the sample. V and J are TRBV30 and TRBJ1-3; TRBD1 agrees at 7 bases. The CDR3 extends over 15 amino acids. Germline V gives CDR1 GTSNPN, CDR2 SVGIG (reference sequence). J gave up 2 bases and V 1 base, and 5 bases lay outside the gene matches. The CDR3 loop reads CAWSADRAAGNTIYF. CDR3 DNA sequence: TGTGCCTGGAGTGCTGACAGGGCGGCTGGAAACACCATATATTTT.

A single count supports this clone. The chain links TRBV25-1 to TRBJ2-1; D is perhaps TRBD2 (6 bases). Germline V gene data show CDR1 as MGHDK and CDR2 as SYGVNS. Between the trimmed V and J ends, which lost 2 bases and 2 bases, there was a span of 10 bases. CDR3 length equals 15 residues. The CDR3 DNA is TGTGCCAGCAGTGAAAGAAGGGAGGCCTACAATGAGCAGTTCTTC. It yields the protein CASSERREAYNEQFF.

The chain couples TRBV25-1 to TRBJ2-3, with D unclear. The V and J ends lost 3 bases and 3 bases respectively, with 7 bases between them. The CDR3 spans 13 residues. Germline CDR1 and CDR2: MGHDK and SYGVNS. For the CDR3, the DNA is TGTGCCAGCAGTGAGAAGACGACAGATACGCAGTATTTT. The encoded protein is CASSEKTTDTQYF.

The CDR3 region is CASIGASSYNEQFF. CDR3 nucleotide sequence: TGTGCCAGCATAGGCGCGAGCTCCTACAATGAGCAGTTCTTC. The chain combines TRBV11-2 with TRBJ2-1; no reliable D call. The V end lost 7 bases, the J end lost 0 bases, and 10 bases lay between the germline ends. Germline V gene data show CDR1 as SGHAT and CDR2 as FQNNGV. The CDR3 contains 14 residues.

This clone was seen just once. This chain links TRBV7-3 with TRBJ2-2; D remains unclear. Germline lookup yields CDR1 SGHTA and CDR2 FQGTGA. The CDR3 runs 17 residues. V was shortened by 2 bases and J by 4 bases, with 17 bases between the two germline ends. The CDR3 bases are TGTGCCAGCAGCTTACAGGCGGTCCTCTCTGGCACCGGGGAGCTGTTTTTT. It is translated as CASSLQAVLSGTGELFF.